A selection of T cell receptor beta chains follows, all from one sample in a study of T cell responses to AZD1222 COVID-19 vaccine. Clones were sequenced by immunoSEQ multiplex PCR, and TCRdb holds only the in-frame ones, with some missing. The table lists roughly 160,000 clones, 90% of them singletons, with approximately 1.5% in the top ten. The sample consisted of peripheral blood, taken on day 0 of AZD1222 vaccination. The source of these receptors is an adult in good health. Each CDR3 is given with its conserved first and last residue. D genes are given only for firm matches. Clone size is stated in some rows and not others, as once, few, many or a class when expanded.

cdr3_aa: CATVRETGGNTIYF
cdr3_nt: TGTGCCACCGTCAGGGAGACAGGCGGAAACACCATATATTTT
clone_size: NA
j_call: TRBJ1-3
v_call: TRBV28
d_call: NA

cdr3_aa: CASSPNYVQSETQYF
cdr3_nt: TGTGCCAGCAGCCCAAATTACGTACAGTCGGAGACCCAGTACTTC
clone_size: once
j_call: TRBJ2-5
v_call: TRBV11-2
d_call: NA

cdr3_aa: CASSRTDYNEQFF
cdr3_nt: TGTGCCAGCAGCCGAACAGACTACAATGAGCAGTTCTTC
clone_size: NA
j_call: TRBJ2-1
v_call: TRBV11-3
d_call: NA

cdr3_aa: CASSYSRGETQYF
cdr3_nt: TGTGCCAGCAGTTACTCCCGGGGAGAGACCCAGTACTTC
clone_size: NA
j_call: TRBJ2-5
v_call: TRBV6-5
d_call: NA

cdr3_aa: CASSYASLNEQFF
cdr3_nt: TGTGCCAGCAGCTACGCTTCGTTGAATGAGCAGTTCTTC
clone_size: NA
j_call: TRBJ2-1
v_call: TRBV5-6
d_call: NA

cdr3_aa: CASSYPRRGEIQETQYF
cdr3_nt: TGTGCCAGCAGTTACCCCAGGAGGGGGGAGATCCAAGAGACCCAGTACTTC
clone_size: NA
j_call: TRBJ2-5
v_call: TRBV27
d_call: NA

cdr3_aa: CASSQEGTSGYEQYF
cdr3_nt: TGCGCCAGCAGCCAAGAAGGGACTAGCGGATACGAGCAGTACTTC
clone_size: NA
j_call: TRBJ2-7
v_call: TRBV4-1
d_call: TRBD2

cdr3_aa: CASSPPEGRSYNEQFF
cdr3_nt: TGTGCCAGCAGCCCCCCGGAGGGACGGTCCTACAATGAGCAGTTCTTC
clone_size: NA
j_call: TRBJ2-1
v_call: TRBV7-9
d_call: NA

cdr3_aa: CASSPPGHGMRAEAFF
cdr3_nt: TGTGCCAGCTCACCACCTGGACATGGGATGCGGGCGGAAGCTTTCTTT
clone_size: NA
j_call: TRBJ1-1
v_call: TRBV18
d_call: NA

cdr3_aa: CASSWKIRETQYF
cdr3_nt: TGTGCCAGCAGCTGGAAGATAAGAGAGACCCAGTACTTC
clone_size: NA
j_call: TRBJ2-5
v_call: TRBV5-4
d_call: NA

cdr3_aa: CASSQSRGGGAEDTQYF
cdr3_nt: TGTGCCAGCAGCCAATCACGAGGCGGGGGGGCCGAAGATACGCAGTATTTT
clone_size: once
j_call: TRBJ2-3
v_call: TRBV4-2
d_call: TRBD2

cdr3_aa: CASSLGLAQETQYF
cdr3_nt: TGTGCCAGCAGCTTAGGACTAGCTCAAGAGACCCAGTACTTC
clone_size: NA
j_call: TRBJ2-5
v_call: TRBV7-2
d_call: TRBD2

cdr3_aa: CASSVDETGYQPQHF
cdr3_nt: TGTGCCAGCAGCGTAGACGAGACAGGGTACCAGCCCCAGCATTTT
clone_size: NA
j_call: TRBJ1-5
v_call: TRBV9
d_call: TRBD1

cdr3_aa: CASRPSGQGMNGYTF
cdr3_nt: TGTGCCAGTCGCCCTTCGGGACAGGGGATGAATGGCTACACCTTC
clone_size: once
j_call: TRBJ1-2
v_call: TRBV27
d_call: TRBD1

cdr3_aa: CASSRATGNTEAFF
cdr3_nt: TGTGCCAGCAGCCGAGCGACTGGTAACACTGAAGCTTTCTTT
clone_size: once
j_call: TRBJ1-1
v_call: TRBV7-8
d_call: NA

cdr3_aa: CASSYIRDNQPQHF
cdr3_nt: TGTGCCAGCAGTTACATCAGGGACAATCAGCCCCAGCATTTT
clone_size: once
j_call: TRBJ1-5
v_call: TRBV6-6
d_call: NA

cdr3_aa: CASSPRQTLNTEAFF
cdr3_nt: TGTGCCAGCTCACCAAGACAGACCCTGAACACTGAAGCTTTCTTT
clone_size: NA
j_call: TRBJ1-1
v_call: TRBV18
d_call: NA